A single sample gave rise to the 30 T cell receptor beta chains below, sequenced in a study of blood T cell repertoires in COVID-19. Generated by immunoSEQ multiplex PCR, the TCRdb table keeps only in-frame clones and is missing some. The sample lists 250,000 to 350,000 clones; approximately 90% were seen once. The sample taken for sequencing was PBMCs or T cells enriched from blood (not recorded which). Every receptor here comes from a woman aged 18-29 years who had recovered from COVID-19.

The chain is built from TRBV2 and TRBJ1-2; D is perhaps TRBD1 (5 bases). V dropped 8 bases and J dropped 0 bases, with 13 bases sitting between them. CDR1 is SNHLY, CDR2 FYNNEI, per germline. The CDR3 is made up of 14 amino acids. CDR3 bases: TGTGCCAGCGGAGGGGTTGGAGCTAACTATGGCTACACCTTC. The encoded protein is CASGGVGANYGYTF.

The V gene is TRBV19, the J gene TRBJ2-2, with TRBD1 matching over 8 bases. This CDR3 has 14 amino acids. Germline trimming cut 8 bases from V and 0 bases from J; bases unmatched to any gene: 2. Germline CDR1 and CDR2: LNHDA and SQIVND (reference sequence). The CDR3 nucleotides are TGTGCCAGTCGGACAGGGCCGAACACCGGGGAGCTGTTTTTT. Encoded protein: CASRTGPNTGELFF.

The V gene is TRBV7-8, the J gene TRBJ1-2; D is unresolved. V shed 1 base and J shed 0 bases, with 9 bases lying between them. In germline, CDR1 is SGHVS, CDR2 FQNEAQ. This CDR3 comprises 15 residues. The CDR3 coding sequence is TGTGCCAGCAGCTTAGTCGGGGAAGCTAACTATGGCTACACCTTC. This sequence encodes CASSLVGEANYGYTF.

This sequence joins TRBV5-1 and TRBJ1-2; no definite D call. The germline CDR1 and CDR2 sequences are SGHRS and YFSETQ. The CDR3 has 16 amino acids. Trimming removed 4 bases at V and 1 base at J, with 17 bases between. The CDR3 loop reads CASSLRRPEGNYGYTF. The CDR3 DNA reads TGCGCCAGCAGCCTGCGGCGTCCGGAGGGTAACTATGGCTACACCTTC.

The chain has TRBV28 and TRBJ1-5; TRBD1 aligns across 7 bases. V shed 2 bases, J shed 6 bases, and the junction held 7 bases outside the gene matches. Germline V lookup: CDR1 MDHEN, CDR2 SYDVKM. The CDR3 has 15 amino acids. The CDR3 loop reads CASSLPGQTLQPQHF. In DNA, the CDR3 is TGTGCCAGCAGTTTACCGGGACAGACACTTCAGCCCCAGCATTTT.

The chain carries TRBV4-1 and TRBJ1-5; 10 positions match TRBD1. CDR1 and CDR2 from the germline V gene are MGHRA and YSYEKL. CDR3 length: 16 residues. After removal of 4 bases from V and 6 bases from J, the junction contained 9 bases not matched to a gene. For the CDR3, the DNA is TGCGCCAGCAGCCCCCGGTCGGGACAGGGGCTTCAGCCCCAGCATTTT. This translates into CASSPRSGQGLQPQHF.

The chain uses TRBV27 and TRBJ2-1; TRBD1 agrees at 7 bases. With 7 bases clipped from V and 2 bases from J, the junction kept 5 bases outside the gene matches. Germline lookup yields CDR1 MNHEY and CDR2 SMNVEV (reference sequence). The length of the CDR3 is 14 residues. CDR3 sequence: CASKRGPTYNEQFF. CDR3 bases: TGTGCCAGCAAGAGGGGGCCCACCTACAATGAGCAGTTCTTC.

J is TRBJ2-3 and V is TRBV9; 7 bases match TRBD2. The germline V gene encodes CDR1 SGDLS and CDR2 YYNGEE. The V segment lost 7 bases and the J segment 5 bases; nucleotides outside the gene matches: 16. This CDR3 comprises 16 residues. CDR3: CASGYGVGLAEDTQYF. CDR3 nucleotides: TGTGCCAGCGGATATGGGGTGGGGCTAGCGGAAGATACGCAGTATTTT.

The chain recombines TRBV19 with TRBJ2-1; 9 bases agree with TRBD2. The germline V gene encodes CDR1 LNHDA and CDR2 SQIVND (reference sequence). The junction had 9 bases not matched to a gene; V was cut back by 4 bases and J by 5 bases. This CDR3 spans 16 amino acids. CDR3 protein: CASSTRRGRENNEQFF. The DNA of the CDR3 is TGTGCCAGTAGTACCCGGCGCGGGAGGGAAAACAATGAGCAGTTCTTC.

The chain has TRBV7-2 and TRBJ2-3; D unclear. The CDR3 totals 12 residues. The ends were cut back, 4 bases at V and 3 bases at J, with 5 bases in the middle. CDR1 is SGHTA and CDR2 is FQGNSA in the germline V gene. The CDR3: CASSSRTDTQYF. CDR3 nucleotides: TGTGCCAGCAGCTCCAGGACAGATACGCAGTATTTT.

This clone was observed a handful of times. The chain couples TRBV6-6 to TRBJ2-7; TRBD1 matches 8 bases. Germline CDR1 is MNHNY and CDR2 is SVGAGI (reference sequence). J gave up 10 bases and V 7 bases, and 6 bases lay outside the gene matches. The CDR3 runs 11 residues. CDR3 nucleotide sequence: TGTGCCAGCACAGGGGGCGCCGTCCAGTACTTC. Encoded protein: CASTGGAVQYF.

This chain links TRBV10-3 with TRBJ2-7, with TRBD1 matching over 9 bases. CDR3 length: 15 amino acids. The trim removed 6 bases at V and 3 bases at J, leaving 9 bases unmatched. Looked up from germline, CDR1 is ENHRY and CDR2 is SYGVKD. CDR3 DNA: TGTGCCATCAGATTGACAGGGGGTAGTGACTACGAGCAGTACTTC. Translated: CAIRLTGGSDYEQYF.

The rearrangement uses TRBV28 and TRBJ1-2; tentatively, D is TRBD1 (6 bases). V lost 5 bases to trimming and J lost 5 bases, with 15 bases between them. Germline CDR1 is MDHEN and CDR2 is SYDVKM. The CDR3 is 14 residues long. The DNA of the CDR3 is TGTGCCAGCAGTAACCTCAGGGGAGGGTATGGCTACACCTTC. Protein: CASSNLRGGYGYTF.

The chain is built from TRBV11-3 and TRBJ2-3; no reliable D call. Trimming shortened V by 3 bases and J by 3 bases, and 7 bases separated the two germline ends. Germline V lookup: CDR1 SGHNT, CDR2 YENEEA. The CDR3 is 13 residues long. CDR3 in amino acids: CASSLAATDTQYF. The CDR3 DNA follows: TGTGCCAGCAGCTTGGCGGCTACAGATACGCAGTATTTT.

The chain links TRBV18 to TRBJ1-3, with TRBD1 matching over 9 bases. This CDR3 spans 14 amino acids. The V segment lost 2 bases and the J segment 9 bases; nucleotides outside the gene matches: 5. In germline, CDR1 is KGHSH, CDR2 LQKENI. As DNA, the CDR3 is TGTGCCAGCTCACCAAGGACAGGGGACGTCACCATATATTTT. Protein sequence: CASSPRTGDVTIYF.

The chain is built from TRBV7-2 and TRBJ2-7; TRBD1 might be the D (7 bases). Germline loops: CDR1 SGHTA, CDR2 FQGNSA. V lost 5 bases and J 6 bases, leaving 17 bases between the germline ends. The CDR3 covers 14 residues. DNA of the CDR3: TGTGCCAGCAGCCCAGCCCTCCAGGGGGGCGAGCAGTACTTC. It codes for CASSPALQGGEQYF.

This chain connects TRBV7-9 to TRBJ2-1, with a tentative D call TRBD1 (6 bases). The CDR3 length is 12 residues. V was pared by 0 bases and J by 9 bases, with 6 bases between. CDR1 and CDR2 from the germline V gene are SEHNR and FQNEAQ (reference sequence). CDR3 loop: CASSLAGGEQFF. The CDR3, as DNA: TGTGCCAGCAGCTTAGCAGGGGGTGAGCAGTTCTTC.

The CDR3 is CASREVGGIGETQYF. The CDR3 DNA reads as TGCGCCAGCAGGGAGGTGGGCGGGATCGGAGAGACCCAGTACTTC. V and J are TRBV10-2 and TRBJ2-5; weak D call: TRBD2 (6 bases). Trimming removed 6 bases from V and 4 bases from J, with 18 bases in between. The CDR3 runs to 15 residues. CDR1 is WSHSY and CDR2 is SAAADI in the germline V gene.

This clone occurred a few times. The chain combines TRBV30 with TRBJ2-5; D is ambiguous. Germline V gene lookup returns CDR1 GTSNPN and CDR2 SVGIG (reference sequence). This CDR3 contains 14 residues. Trimming removed 5 bases from V and 1 base from J, with 14 bases in between. The CDR3 region is CAWSKKTGQETQYF. CDR3 sequence (DNA): TGTGCCTGGTCCAAAAAAACGGGCCAAGAGACCCAGTACTTC.

V usage is TRBV12-3 or TRBV12-4 and J usage is TRBJ1-2; a weak D match, TRBD1 (5 bases). The CDR3 covers 13 residues. V was shortened by 0 bases and J by 4 bases, with 6 bases between the two germline ends. CDR3 residues: CASSLAGGYGYTF. Here the CDR3 DNA reads TGTGCCAGCAGTTTAGCGGGGGGCTATGGCTACACCTTC.

The rearrangement uses TRBV7-3 and TRBJ2-2; 12 nucleotides match TRBD2. The ends lost 7 bases at V and 3 bases at J; junction bases unmatched: 3. The CDR3 runs to 15 residues. In germline, CDR1 is SGHTA, CDR2 FQGTGA. For the CDR3, the DNA is TGTGCCAGCACCCTAGCGGGAGGGGACACCGGGGAGCTGTTTTTT. Protein product: CASTLAGGDTGELFF.

The CDR3 region is CASTPPGQITGELFF. Here the CDR3 DNA reads TGTGCCAGTACCCCCCCCGGACAGATTACCGGGGAGCTGTTTTTT. The genes are TRBV19 and TRBJ2-2; TRBD1 might be the D (6 bases). The ends were cut back, 7 bases at V and 5 bases at J, with 17 bases in the middle. CDR1 and CDR2 from the germline V gene are LNHDA and SQIVND (reference sequence). This CDR3 has 15 residues.

The gene calls are TRBV4-2 and TRBJ2-1; TRBD1 is a possible D gene (5 bases). The V and J ends lost 4 bases and 5 bases respectively, with 9 bases between them. Germline lookup yields CDR1 LGHNA and CDR2 YNFKEQ. There are 13 residues in the CDR3. The CDR3 protein is CASSPAGHNEQFF. In DNA form, the CDR3 reads TGTGCCAGCAGCCCAGCAGGGCACAATGAGCAGTTCTTC.

V is TRBV5-1 and J is TRBJ2-1; TRBD1 is a possible D gene (5 bases). The CDR3 length is 14 residues. CDR1 is SGHRS, CDR2 YFSETQ, per germline. V shed 0 bases and J shed 11 bases, with 15 bases lying between them. CDR3 nucleotides: TGCGCCAGCAGCTTGGAGGCCAGTCAGGGTAAGCAGTTCTTC. This encodes CASSLEASQGKQFF.

V and J are TRBV9 and TRBJ1-4; D gene uncertain. From germline, CDR1 is SGDLS and CDR2 YYNGEE. CDR3 length: 15 amino acids. The V end was cut by 0 bases, the J end by 6 bases, with 12 bases between. The CDR3 here is CASSVGGRSDEKLFF. DNA for the CDR3: TGTGCCAGCAGCGTAGGTGGCAGGTCGGATGAAAAACTGTTTTTT.

The chain uses TRBV21-1 and TRBJ1-2; the table's D call, TRBD1, has no DNA check behind it. TRBV21-1 is recorded as a pseudogene. This CDR3 comprises 12 residues. CDR3 in DNA: TGTGCCAGCAGCCCAGGGGGTCGGGGCTACACCTTC. Protein: CASSPGGRGYTF.

The chain links TRBV3-1 (or the pseudogene TRBV3-2) to TRBJ1-1; D is ambiguous. CDR3 length equals 14 residues. The V gene's germline CDR1 is LGHDT and CDR2 YNNKEL (reference sequence). V was pared by 3 bases and J by 1 base, with 9 bases between. CDR3: CASSHISGNTEAFF. In nucleotides, the CDR3 is TGTGCCAGCAGCCACATATCAGGGAACACTGAAGCTTTCTTT.

The chain recombines TRBV4-3 with TRBJ1-2; D ambiguous. The CDR3 sequence is 16 residues long. V shed 3 bases and J shed 0 bases, with 14 bases lying between them. CDR1 and CDR2 from the germline V gene are LGHNA and YSLEER. CDR3 DNA sequence: TGCGCCAGCAGCCAGACACCAGTGGTTTCTAACTATGGCTACACCTTC. Encoded protein: CASSQTPVVSNYGYTF.

The chain couples TRBV7-9 to TRBJ1-1; D might be TRBD1 (6 bases). V lost 2 bases to trimming and J lost 2 bases, with 15 bases between them. Per the germline V gene, CDR1 is SEHNR and CDR2 is FQNEAQ (reference sequence). The CDR3 contains 16 residues. The CDR3 sequence: CASSLSSHRANTEAFF. CDR3 coding DNA: TGTGCCAGCAGCTTAAGTTCGCACAGGGCTAACACTGAAGCTTTCTTT.

The gene calls are TRBV7-2 and TRBJ2-1; 10 bases align to TRBD2. Germline loops: CDR1 SGHTA, CDR2 FQGNSA. V was pared by 9 bases and J by 0 bases, with 5 bases of the junction left unmatched. This CDR3 has 15 amino acids. Here the CDR3 DNA reads TGTGCCAGTACTAGCGGGGTTGCCTCCTACAATGAGCAGTTCTTC. It codes for CASTSGVASYNEQFF. The variable domain in full, with the rest retrieved from reference TRBV7-2 and TRBJ2-1, is GAGVSQSPSNKVTEKGKDVELRCDPISGHTALYWYRQSLGQGLEFLIYFQGNSAPDKSGLPSDRFSAERTGGSVSTLTIQRTQQEDSAVYLCASTSGVASYNEQFFGPGTRLTVL.